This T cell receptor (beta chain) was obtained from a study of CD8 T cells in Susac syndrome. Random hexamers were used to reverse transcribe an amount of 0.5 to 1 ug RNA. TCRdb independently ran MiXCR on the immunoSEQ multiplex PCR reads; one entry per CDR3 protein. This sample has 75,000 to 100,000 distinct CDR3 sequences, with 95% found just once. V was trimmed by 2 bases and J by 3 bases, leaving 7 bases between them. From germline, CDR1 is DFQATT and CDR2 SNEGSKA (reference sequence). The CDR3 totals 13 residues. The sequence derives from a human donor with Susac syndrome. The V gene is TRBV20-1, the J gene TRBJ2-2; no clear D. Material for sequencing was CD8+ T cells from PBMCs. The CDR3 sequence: CSARSRDTGELFF. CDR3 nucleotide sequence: TGCAGTGCTAGATCCCGGGACACCGGGGAGCTGTTTTTT.